The 22 T cell receptor beta chains in this list originate from one sample, sequenced in a study of cytomegalovirus exposure and HLA in healthy donors. The assay was immunoSEQ multiplex PCR, and TCRdb's table has in-frame clones only and misses some. The sample yields some 320,000 clones, roughly 87% seen once. Input material: PBMCs. Receptors originate from a woman younger than 45 in good health and CMV-seropositive.

In its sample, this clone was seen a few times. The gene calls are TRBV13 and TRBJ1-2; 8 nucleotides match TRBD1. Germline V gene sequence: CDR1 PRHDT, CDR2 FYEKMQ (reference sequence). V lost 0 bases to trimming and J lost 8 bases; unmatched junction nucleotides: 11. The CDR3 spans 16 residues. In nucleotides, the CDR3 is TGTGCCAGCAGCTTAGGCCAGGTGGACAGGGTGAGAGGCTACACCTTC. Its protein product is CASSLGQVDRVRGYTF.

This clone has more than one count but fewer than ten. This sequence joins TRBV6-5 and TRBJ1-2; the D gene is possibly TRBD1 (5 bases). Germline-derived CDR1 and CDR2 are MNHEY and SVGAGI. The CDR3 loop spans 11 amino acids. Trimming took off 0 bases at V and 14 bases at J, with 10 bases between the two ends. The CDR3 protein is CASSYSGRVTF. The CDR3 nucleotides are TGTGCCAGCAGTTACTCGGGCAGGGTGACCTTC.

V usage is TRBV18 and J usage is TRBJ2-2; D call uncertain. This CDR3 is built from 14 residues. From germline, CDR1 is KGHSH and CDR2 LQKENI. Trimming pared 0 bases from V and 3 bases from J, leaving 5 bases between. CDR3 loop: CASSPPLHTGELFF. The CDR3 DNA reads as TGTGCCAGCTCACCACCATTACACACCGGGGAGCTGTTTTTT.

This chain joins TRBV7-4 and TRBJ2-1; unclear D gene. V dropped 2 bases and J dropped 15 bases, with 11 bases sitting between them. The CDR3 loop spans 11 amino acids. The germline gives CDR1 SGHVT, CDR2 SQSDAQ. DNA for the CDR3: TGTGCCAGCAGCTTATTCCACATTCGGTTCTTC. It specifies CASSLFHIRFF.

This rearrangement joins TRBV30 to TRBJ1-1; D is possibly TRBD1 (5 bases). This CDR3 spans 13 amino acids. Germline values: CDR1 GTSNPN, CDR2 SVGIG (reference sequence). Trimming pared 0 bases from V and 5 bases from J, leaving 10 bases between. Here the CDR3 reads CAWSVQETTEAFF. CDR3 coding DNA: TGTGCCTGGAGTGTACAGGAGACGACTGAAGCTTTCTTT.

The chain uses TRBV30 and TRBJ1-5; possibly TRBD1 for D (5 bases). CDR3 length: 13 residues. The germline V and J ends were trimmed by 2 bases and 7 bases, with 12 bases remaining between them. Per the germline V gene, CDR1 is GTSNPN and CDR2 is SVGIG (reference sequence). The CDR3 DNA reads TGTGCCTGGAGTCCTGACCAGGGACAGCCCCAGCATTTT. Translated: CAWSPDQGQPQHF.

This clone was counted between two and nine times. The chain uses TRBV6-1 and TRBJ2-2; D is undetermined. V dropped 8 bases and J dropped 6 bases, with 13 bases sitting between them. The CDR3 length is 13 residues. Germline lookup yields CDR1 MNHNS and CDR2 SASEGT. In DNA form, the CDR3 reads TGTGCCAGCGTGACGTTATTCGCCGGGGAGCTGTTTTTT. This translates into CASVTLFAGELFF.

V is TRBV6-1 and J is TRBJ1-1; D may be TRBD1 (5 bases). CDR1 MNHNS and CDR2 SASEGT come from the germline V gene. CDR3 length equals 11 residues. Trimming left V 5 bases short and J 10 bases short, with 11 bases between. The CDR3 DNA is TGTGCCAGCAGTAAACGGGACGGAGCTTTCTTT. Its translation is CASSKRDGAFF.

The J gene is TRBJ1-5, the V gene TRBV28, with a weak D call TRBD1 (6 bases). V shed 5 bases and J shed 6 bases, with 14 bases lying between them. The CDR3 consists of 14 residues. The germline CDR1 and CDR2 sequences are MDHEN and SYDVKM. The CDR3 loop is CASSTTGLGQPQHF. The CDR3 DNA reads as TGTGCCAGCAGTACCACAGGGTTAGGTCAGCCCCAGCATTTT.

The chain couples TRBV19 to TRBJ1-2, with 10 bases lining up with TRBD1. The CDR3 runs to 18 residues. V gave up 4 bases and J gave up 1 base; unmatched junction bases: 12. Germline CDR1 LNHDA, CDR2 SQIVND (reference sequence). CDR3 loop: CASSNRDRGTEINYGYTF. CDR3 nucleotides: TGTGCCAGTAGTAACCGGGACAGGGGTACGGAAATTAACTATGGCTACACCTTC.

The chain carries TRBV5-1 and TRBJ2-5; perhaps TRBD1 as D (6 bases). The length of the CDR3 is 13 residues. In germline, CDR1 is SGHRS, CDR2 YFSETQ. The V end was cut by 5 bases, the J end by 3 bases, with 11 bases between. CDR3 residues: CASSRGTKETQYF. DNA for the CDR3: TGCGCCAGCAGTAGGGGGACAAAAGAGACCCAGTACTTC.

The chain combines TRBV11-2 with TRBJ2-1; TRBD2 is a possible D gene (6 bases). V lost 5 bases to trimming and J lost 5 bases, with 16 bases between them. The CDR3 is 15 residues long. Per germline, CDR1 SGHAT and CDR2 FQNNGV. The CDR3 loop reads CASSLSRREHNEQFF. In DNA, the CDR3 is TGTGCCAGCAGCCTTAGCCGTCGGGAGCACAATGAGCAGTTCTTC.

This clone was counted only a few times. This chain links TRBV28 with TRBJ2-7; D not certain. V lost 3 bases and J lost 3, with 15 bases in between. The CDR3 sequence is 15 residues long. Germline V CDR1 and CDR2: MDHEN, SYDVKM. CDR3 amino acids: CASSFNTNSNYEQYF. The CDR3 DNA reads TGTGCCAGCAGTTTTAATACAAATTCGAACTACGAGCAGTACTTC.

The chain employs TRBV21-1 and TRBJ2-7. TRBV21-1 is classified as a pseudogene. CDR3 length: 19 residues. CDR3 nucleotides: TGTGCCAGCAGCAAAAGTTCCCCCACCAATAGGTACCGAACCCTCGAGCAGTACTTC. This encodes CASSKSSPTNRYRTLEQYF.

The chain combines TRBV27 with TRBJ2-7; the D gene could be TRBD1 or TRBD2 (5 bases each). This CDR3 spans 17 amino acids. The V end lost 2 bases, the J end lost 0 bases, and 17 bases lay between the germline ends. The germline CDR1 and CDR2 sequences are MNHEY and SMNVEV (reference sequence). CDR3 sequence: CASSLGAWVGGSYEQYF. CDR3 coding DNA: TGTGCCAGCAGTTTAGGGGCCTGGGTCGGAGGCTCCTACGAGCAGTACTTC.

V usage is TRBV6-5 and J usage is TRBJ2-7; 7 bases align to TRBD1. The CDR3 covers 14 residues. Germline CDR1 reads MNHEY; CDR2 reads SVGAGI. Losses at the gene ends were 5 bases for V and 2 bases for J; bases not matched to a gene: 6. CDR3 DNA: TGTGCCAGCAGTGAACCGGGACAGACCTACGAGCAGTACTTC. Translation gives CASSEPGQTYEQYF.

The chain is built from TRBV4-3 and TRBJ1-5; no reliable D call. V was trimmed by 0 bases and J by 7 bases, leaving 16 bases between them. Germline lookup yields CDR1 LGHNA and CDR2 YSLEER. This CDR3 is 16 amino acids long. CDR3 nucleotide sequence: TGCGCCAGCAGCCAAGATTTGACGCGAGGAGACCAGCCCCAGCATTTT. It is translated as CASSQDLTRGDQPQHF.

The CDR3 sequence is CASSSFGRDTGELFF. CDR3 DNA: TGTGCCAGCAGCTCTTTCGGGAGGGACACCGGGGAGCTGTTTTTT. This chain uses TRBV11-3 with TRBJ2-2; the match to TRBD2 covers 8 bases. Per the germline V gene, CDR1 is SGHNT and CDR2 is YENEEA. Trimming took 4 bases from V and 3 from J; bases not matched to a gene: 4. The CDR3 runs 15 residues.

The chain recombines TRBV9 with TRBJ1-5; no reliable D call. Trimming took off 0 bases at V and 3 bases at J, with 10 bases between the two ends. This CDR3 comprises 15 residues. CDR1 is SGDLS, CDR2 YYNGEE, per germline. The CDR3, as DNA: TGTGCCAGCAGCGTAGGATCGGGAAACAATCAGCCCCAGCATTTT. It is translated as CASSVGSGNNQPQHF.

The J gene is TRBJ2-7, the V gene TRBV30; the match to TRBD1 covers 8 bases. The germline gives CDR1 GTSNPN, CDR2 SVGIG (reference sequence). V was clipped by 6 bases and J by 3 bases; unmatched bases: 13. The CDR3 length is 15 residues. This chain's CDR3 is CACWGPAGGFYEQYF. In DNA, the CDR3 is TGTGCCTGCTGGGGGCCCGCAGGGGGCTTCTACGAGCAGTACTTC.

This clone showed up just a few times. The rearrangement uses TRBV27 and TRBJ2-7; D is ambiguous. Germline V lookup: CDR1 MNHEY, CDR2 SMNVEV (reference sequence). Trimming took 5 bases from V and 3 from J, leaving 5 bases between them. CDR3 length equals 11 residues. CDR3 coding DNA: TGTGCCAGCAGTGATGGCTACGAGCAGTACTTC. Its protein is CASSDGYEQYF.

This clone was detected once. The V gene is TRBV29-1, the J gene TRBJ2-1; possibly TRBD2 for D (6 bases). V gave up 6 bases and J gave up 3 bases, with 27 bases separating them. This CDR3 contains 18 residues. Germline CDR1 reads SQVTM; CDR2 reads ANQGSEA. The DNA of the CDR3 is TGCAGCGTGAATAATCCCCGAACACCGGGACTGGGCTACAATGAGCAGTTCTTC. It translates to CSVNNPRTPGLGYNEQFF.